This is a list of T cell receptor beta chains from one sample in a study of blood T cells in healthy people across ages. TCRdb re-called the 5' RACE reads with MiXCR, one entry per CDR3 protein. The table includes 600,000 to 800,000 distinct CDR3 sequences, approximately 21% detected once. Source material: blood. Every receptor here comes from a man in his 70s in good health. The CDR3 runs from the conserved cysteine through the conserved F or W. The D gene is left open where the match is weak. Clone size is given for some rows only: seen once, a few or many times, or a class if the clone is expanded.

TRBJ2-4,TRBV7-2,NA,NA,TGTGCCAGCAGCTTAGGGTATCGGCACCTCCCGGCCAAAAACATTCAGTACTTC,CASSLGYRHLPAKNIQYF
TRBJ2-7,TRBV11-1,TRBD2,few,TGTGCCAGCAGCTTGGGTCGCCCTAGCGGGCCGCAGTACTTC,CASSLGRPSGPQYF
TRBJ1-4,TRBV20-1,TRBD1,many,TGCAGTGCCCGGGACAGGGCTGAAAAACTGTTTTTT,CSARDRAEKLFF
TRBJ1-3,TRBV11-2,NA,NA,TGTGCCAGCAGCCGACAGATTTCTGGAAACACCATATATTTT,CASSRQISGNTIYF
TRBJ2-1,TRBV7-3,NA,few,TGTGCCAGCGCCGGGCTGGTCGACTACAATGAGCAGTTCTTC,CASAGLVDYNEQFF
TRBJ2-1,TRBV20-1,TRBD2,few,TGCAGTGCTAGAGATTACGGCGGGAGAGCTGAGCAGTTCTTC,CSARDYGGRAEQFF
TRBJ2-7,TRBV7-2,NA,NA,TGTGCCAGCAGCTACCTTCGCGGATCCTACGAGCAGTACTTC,CASSYLRGSYEQYF
TRBJ2-1,TRBV18,NA,NA,TGTGCCAGCTCAGGGACTGGTTATCAGAATGAGCAGTTCTTC,CASSGTGYQNEQFF
TRBJ2-1,TRBV29-1,NA,few,TGCAGCGTCCCCCCCGAGTCCGCCTACAATGAGCAGTTCTTC,CSVPPESAYNEQFF
TRBJ1-5,TRBV5-5,TRBD1,NA,TGTGCCAGCAGCTTCTCGACAGGGGGAAATCAGCCCCAGCATTTT,CASSFSTGGNQPQHF
TRBJ2-1,TRBV20-1,TRBD2,NA,TGCAGTTACGGGACTAGCAGCTACAATGAGCAGTTCTTC,CSYGTSSYNEQFF
TRBJ2-7,TRBV27,NA,few,TGTGCCAGCAGTCCTAGGGACGGAGGCTACGAGCAGTACTTC,CASSPRDGGYEQYF
TRBJ2-1,TRBV5-1,TRBD2,NA,TGCGCCAACAGCTTGGCCAGCGGGGACTACAATGAGCAGTTCTTC,CANSLASGDYNEQFF
TRBJ2-7,TRBV28,NA,few,TGTGCCAGCAGTCCTCAGAGGGAGAACTACGAGCAGTACTTC,CASSPQRENYEQYF
TRBJ2-2,TRBV30,NA,few,TGTGCCTGGAGGGCCGGGGGCACCGGGGAGCTGTTTTTT,CAWRAGGTGELFF
TRBJ2-3,TRBV7-3,NA,few,TGTGCCAGCAGCTTATTGGCTAGCGGCACAGATACGCAGTATTTT,CASSLLASGTDTQYF
TRBJ2-5,TRBV5-1,TRBD2,NA,TGCGCCAGCAGCGGATATAGCGGGGCTAAAGAGACCCAGTACTTC,CASSGYSGAKETQYF
TRBJ2-1,TRBV20-1,TRBD2,few,TGCAGTGCTAGAGAGGGACTAGCGGCTACCTACAATGAGCAGTTCTTC,CSAREGLAATYNEQFF
TRBJ2-2,TRBV20-1,NA,many,TGCAGTGCTTTGGCTGATGCGAACACCGGGGAGCTGTTTTTT,CSALADANTGELFF
TRBJ2-5,TRBV11-2,NA,NA,TGTGCCAGCACCTTACGGGGTAGTGAGACCCAGTACTTC,CASTLRGSETQYF
TRBJ1-1,TRBV5-4,NA,NA,TGTGCCAGCAGGTTGGGGTCAGGGAACACTGAAGCTTTCTTT,CASRLGSGNTEAFF
TRBJ2-7,TRBV5-1,TRBD2,NA,TGCGCCAGCAGCTTGTGGTCGGGGACTAGCTTGTACGAGCAGTACTTC,CASSLWSGTSLYEQYF
TRBJ2-5,TRBV3-1,TRBD2,NA,TGTGCCAGCAGCCAAGAGACTAGCGGGAGGCCCCAAGAGGAGACCCAGTACTTC,CASSQETSGRPQEETQYF
TRBJ1-4,TRBV28,TRBD1,NA,TGTGCCAGCAGTAGGGGACAGGGTAAACTGTTTTTT,CASSRGQGKLFF
TRBJ1-5,TRBV5-1,TRBD1,NA,TGCGCCAGCAGCTTGGGGCCAGGGGGAATTGAGAATCAGTCCCAGCATTTT,CASSLGPGGIENQSQHF
TRBJ2-7,TRBV12-3/TRBV12-4,NA,few,TGTGCCAGCGGTCCCGGGGACTCTTACGAGCAGTACTTC,CASGPGDSYEQYF
TRBJ1-1,TRBV12-5,TRBD1,NA,TGTGCTAGTGGACCAGATCCGGGACAGGGCCCCACTGAGGCTTTCTTT,CASGPDPGQGPTEAFF
TRBJ1-1,TRBV12-3/TRBV12-4,NA,NA,TGTGCCAGCAGTTTTGGAATCACGAACACTGAAGCTTTCTTT,CASSFGITNTEAFF
TRBJ2-1,TRBV9,TRBD2,few,TGTGCCAGCAGCGCGACTAGCGGGAGCGTAAACTCCTACAATGAGCAGTTCTTC,CASSATSGSVNSYNEQFF
TRBJ2-1,TRBV15,NA,NA,TGTGCCACCAGCACCGGGGTTTACAATGAGCAGTTCTTC,CATSTGVYNEQFF
TRBJ2-3,TRBV30,NA,NA,TGTGCCTGGAGTGTACTTACAGCGTCCACAGATACGCAGTATTTT,CAWSVLTASTDTQYF
TRBJ2-1,TRBV24-1,TRBD2,NA,TGTGCCACCAGATCCGGGACAAGCGGGGGGAATGCGCAGTTCTTC,CATRSGTSGGNAQFF
TRBJ2-4,TRBV4-2,NA,many,TGTGCCAGCAGCCAAGCGGGAGAGGTCAAAAACATTCAGTACTTC,CASSQAGEVKNIQYF
TRBJ2-3,TRBV12-3/TRBV12-4,NA,NA,TGTGTCAGCAGTTCGGGGGCAATTCAACATACGCAGTATTTT,CVSSSGAIQHTQYF
TRBJ2-2,TRBV20-1,TRBD1,NA,TGCAGTGCTAGAGCCCCGGGACAGGGTTTCACCGGGGAGCTGTTTTTT,CSARAPGQGFTGELFF
TRBJ2-2,TRBV5-1,NA,few,TGCGCCAGCAGCTTTTACCACAGGGTAACCGGGGAGCTGTTTTTT,CASSFYHRVTGELFF
TRBJ1-1,TRBV2,NA,NA,TGTGCCAGCAGTGTAGAAGCGGCAAGCCATGAAGCTTTCTTT,CASSVEAASHEAFF
TRBJ2-3,TRBV10-3,NA,NA,TGTGCCATCAGGGGAGAATCGGGGGCAGATACGCAGTATTTT,CAIRGESGADTQYF
TRBJ2-5,TRBV5-1,NA,few,TGCGCCAGCAGCTCCCCTCGGGGGACTCCGAACCAAGAGACCCAGTACTTC,CASSSPRGTPNQETQYF
TRBJ2-1,TRBV24-1,NA,NA,TGTGCCACCAGTGATCTCAGCAATGAGCAGTTCTTC,CATSDLSNEQFF
TRBJ2-3,TRBV10-3,TRBD2,NA,TGTGCCATCAGCACTAGCGGGAGGGTCACAGATACGCAGTATTTT,CAISTSGRVTDTQYF
TRBJ2-2,TRBV7-2,NA,few,TGTGCCAGCAGCTTCTCGGTCCGTGGCGGGGAGCTGTTTTTT,CASSFSVRGGELFF
TRBJ2-4,TRBV11-2,TRBD1,NA,TGTGCCAGCAGCTCCCTCTGGACAGGCCCAAACATTCAGTACTTC,CASSSLWTGPNIQYF
TRBJ2-7,TRBV15,NA,few,TGTGCCACCAGCCGGGACCTTTCCGAGCAGTACTTC,CATSRDLSEQYF
TRBJ2-7,TRBV5-1,TRBD1,NA,TGCGCCAGCAGACCGGGACAGGGCTCGGAGCAGTACTTC,CASRPGQGSEQYF
TRBJ2-3,TRBV4-3,NA,NA,TGCGCCAGCAGCCAACAGGTCGTGAGCACAGATACGCAGTATTTT,CASSQQVVSTDTQYF
TRBJ2-2,TRBV5-1,NA,NA,TGCGCCAGCAGCGGTGCAAGTCTAGCGAACACCGGGAAGCTGTTTTTT,CASSGASLANTGKLFF
TRBJ2-5,TRBV12-3/TRBV12-4,TRBD1,NA,TGTGCCAGCACCCGGGACAGGGGTTATCGAGAGACCCAGTACTTC,CASTRDRGYRETQYF
TRBJ1-1,TRBV27,NA,NA,TGTGCCAGCAGTCCGAGGCCCAACACTGAAGCTTTCTTT,CASSPRPNTEAFF
TRBJ2-4,TRBV18,NA,NA,TGTGCCAGCTCACCGGATGGGAGAAAAAACATTCAGTACTTC,CASSPDGRKNIQYF
TRBJ2-6,TRBV5-1,TRBD1,NA,TGCGCCAGCAGTCTTGGACAGGGGCCTGGGGCCAACGTCCTGACTTTC,CASSLGQGPGANVLTF
TRBJ1-3,TRBV7-6,NA,NA,TGTGCCAGCAGCCCCGTGTCTGGAAACACCATATATTTT,CASSPVSGNTIYF
TRBJ1-2,TRBV29-1,NA,NA,TGCAGCGTCCCAGGACGGCCTGATGGCTACACCTTC,CSVPGRPDGYTF